The 11 T cell receptor beta chains given below trace back to one sample, sequenced in a study of prognosis after radiotherapy for stage I lung cancer (dated by TCRdb to about 2021). The data were produced on an Illumina HiSeq 3000. Two rounds of multiplex PCR were used to amplify the TCR beta CDR3 region from genomic DNA. The first PCR round used primers specific to each TRBV and TRBJ gene, with sequences filed in Chinese patent CN105087789A. The raw public data were reprocessed by TCRdb itself: fastp quality trimming at Q25, MiXCR clonotype calling, in-frame beta chains only. Entries that share a CDR3 protein sequence are merged under the most common genes and DNA. The sample has about 35,000 distinct CDR3 sequences on record, less than 45% of them singletons. The ten largest clonotypes hold 16% of the sample. The sequences come from PBMCs, collected before or after stereotactic body radiation therapy (not recorded which). All receptors derive from a donor of 50 years or more with non-small cell lung cancer.

This clonotype was found many times. V usage is TRBV24-1 and J usage is TRBJ1-5, with D possibly being TRBD1 (5 bases). Trimming stripped 5 bases from V and 0 bases from J, with 7 bases between. The CDR3 is 14 residues long. Germline V lookup: CDR1 KGHDR, CDR2 SFDVKD. CDR3 region: CATSGQTSNQPQHF. The CDR3 coding sequence is TGTGCCACCAGTGGACAGACTAGCAATCAGCCCCAGCATTTT.

This clonotype showed up many times. The rearrangement links TRBV20-1 to TRBJ2-2, with TRBD2 matching 12 bases. J gave up 0 bases and V 3 bases, and 5 bases lay outside the gene matches. Germline values: CDR1 DFQATT, CDR2 SNEGSKA (reference sequence). This CDR3 has 17 amino acids. The CDR3 region is CSARGLAGGSNTGELFF. CDR3 coding DNA: TGCAGTGCTAGGGGGCTAGCGGGAGGGTCGAACACCGGGGAGCTGTTTTTT.

On this clonotype itself: A read error likely explains this, since a far larger clone differs by one base. This chain uses TRBV27 with TRBJ2-5; 7 bases match TRBD2. The J call may be in error: the DNA end matches TRBJ2-1 better. CDR1 MNHEY and CDR2 SMNVEV come from the germline V gene (reference sequence). This CDR3 has 15 amino acids. The CDR3 loop reads CASSLSGVTYNDQFF. CDR3 nucleotide sequence: TGTGCCAGCAGTTTAAGCGGGGTCACCTACAATGATCAGTTCTTC.

In this sample, this clonotype turned up many times. The chain combines TRBV5-1 with TRBJ1-1, with 7 bases aligning to TRBD1. Germline V gene lookup returns CDR1 SGHRS and CDR2 YFSETQ. The trim removed 4 bases at V and 3 bases at J, leaving 6 bases unmatched. The CDR3 totals 14 residues. In nucleotides, the CDR3 is TGCGCCAGCAGCACCGGGACAGTCCACACTGAAGCTTTCTTT. This encodes CASSTGTVHTEAFF.

Details on this clonotype: This may come from a read error, since a much larger clone is one base off. V gene TRBV19 combines with J gene TRBJ2-2; D is unclear. The CDR3 length is 11 residues. CDR1 and CDR2 from the germline V gene are LNHDA and SQIVND (reference sequence). The CDR3 DNA follows: TGTGTCAGTAAAAGTGTTGGGGAGCTGTTTTTT. It codes for CVSKSVGELFF.

Comments on this clonotype: A much larger clone lies a single base off, so this may be a read error. The chain couples TRBV18 to TRBJ2-7, with D uncertain. This CDR3 spans 14 amino acids. From germline, CDR1 is KGHSH and CDR2 LQKENI. This CDR3 reads CASSPIPITIEKYF. As DNA, the CDR3 is TGTGCCAGCTCCCCGATTCCTATTACGATCGAGAAGTACTTC. Full variable domain (outside the CDR3, taken from reference TRBV18 and TRBJ2-7): NAGVMQNPRHLVRRRGQEARLRCSPMKGHSHVYWYRQLPEEGLKFMVYLQKENIIDESGMPKERFSAEFPKEGPSILRIQQVVRGDSAAYFCASSPIPITIEKYFGPGTRLTVT.

V usage is TRBV27 and J usage is TRBJ1-6, with no clear D. V lost 7 bases and J lost 7, with 11 bases in between. The germline V gene encodes CDR1 MNHEY and CDR2 SMNVEV (reference sequence). The CDR3 loop spans 13 amino acids. The CDR3 bases are TGTGCCAGCACCTTTCGGCGGAATTCACCCCTCCACTTT. Amino acid sequence: CASTFRRNSPLHF.

In this sample, this clonotype turned up many times. This sequence joins TRBV6-9 and TRBJ2-3, with D possibly matching TRBD1 (6 bases). There are 17 residues in the CDR3. Trimming stripped 7 bases from V and 5 bases from J, with 25 bases between. Per germline, CDR1 MNHGY and CDR2 SVAAGI. CDR3: CASTYPSGTQGGDTQYF. In DNA form, the CDR3 reads TGTGCCAGCACCTACCCCTCCGGGACACAAGGAGGAGATACGCAGTATTTT.

Many counts were recorded for this clonotype. The V call is TRBV5-1, the J call TRBJ1-2, with D perhaps TRBD1 (5 bases). The CDR3 covers 14 residues. CDR1 and CDR2 from the germline V gene are SGHRS and YFSETQ. The V gene lost 0 bases and the J gene lost 3 bases, with 9 bases spanning the gap. CDR3: CASSLVPRDYGYTF. CDR3 in DNA: TGCGCCAGCAGCTTGGTGCCCAGGGACTATGGCTACACCTTC.

In this sample, this clonotype turned up many times. A read error is possible here, since a much larger clone lies one base away. The CDR3 end shows no conserved phenylalanine or tryptophan, and so a read error is likely. V is TRBV6-2 or TRBV6-3 and J is TRBJ1-5, with D uncertain. The CDR3 has 14 amino acids. V shed 8 bases and J shed 0 bases, with 11 bases lying between them. CDR1 is MNHEY, CDR2 SVGEGT, per germline. This CDR3 is CASRGRISNQPQHL. CDR3 sequence (DNA): TGTGCCAGCCGTGGCAGGATTAGCAATCAGCCCCAGCATCTT.

This clonotype was detected ten times or more. The gene calls are TRBV27 and TRBJ2-1; TRBD1 aligns across 10 bases. With V trimmed by 4 bases and J by 2 bases, 2 bases remained unmatched. Germline V gives CDR1 MNHEY, CDR2 SMNVEV (reference sequence). The CDR3 length is 15 residues. The CDR3 coding sequence is TGTGCCAGCAGTTGGGACAGGGGTACCTACAATGAGCAGTTCTTC. It translates to CASSWDRGTYNEQFF.